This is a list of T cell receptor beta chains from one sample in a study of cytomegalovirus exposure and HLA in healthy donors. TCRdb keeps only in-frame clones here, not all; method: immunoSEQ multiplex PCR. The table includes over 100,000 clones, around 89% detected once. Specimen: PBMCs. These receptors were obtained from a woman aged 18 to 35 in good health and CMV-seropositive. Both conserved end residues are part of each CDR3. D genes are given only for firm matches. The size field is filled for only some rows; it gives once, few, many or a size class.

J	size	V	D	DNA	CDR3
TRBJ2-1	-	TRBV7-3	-	TGTGCCAGCAGCTCACTCAGGGGTATACACAATGAGCAGTTCTTC	CASSSLRGIHNEQFF
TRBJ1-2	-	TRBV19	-	TGTGCCAGTAGTATGGGACAACCTCCTAACTATGGCTACACCTTC	CASSMGQPPNYGYTF
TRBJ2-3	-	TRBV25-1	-	TGTGCCAGCAGCAGGGATAATACGCAGTATTTT	CASSRDNTQYF
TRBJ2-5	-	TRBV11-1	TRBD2	TGTGCCAGCAGCTCGCGGGCGGGGGACCAAGAGACCCAGTACTTC	CASSSRAGDQETQYF
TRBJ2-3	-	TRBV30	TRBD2	TGTGCCTGGAGCCGGTCGGGGGGGAGAGATACGCAGTATTTT	CAWSRSGGRDTQYF
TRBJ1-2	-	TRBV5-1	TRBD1	TGCGCCAGCAGCTCCTACAGGGGGCGTAACTATGGCTACACCTTC	CASSSYRGRNYGYTF
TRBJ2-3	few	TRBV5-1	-	TGCGCCAGCAGCCGGGGACTTAATCGATACACAGATACGCAGTATTTT	CASSRGLNRYTDTQYF
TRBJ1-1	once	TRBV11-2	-	TGTGCCAGCAGCAACGGGGGGCCCTACGCCATGAACACTGAAGCTTTCTTT	CASSNGGPYAMNTEAFF
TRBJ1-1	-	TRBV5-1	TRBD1	TGCGCCAGCAGCGTACAGGGGCCAGCGGACACTGAAGCTTTCTTT	CASSVQGPADTEAFF
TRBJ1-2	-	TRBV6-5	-	TGTGCCAGCAGTTACGATGCGGGGTCGGAGGGCTACACCTTC	CASSYDAGSEGYTF
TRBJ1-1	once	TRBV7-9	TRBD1	TGTGCCAGCAGCTTCCCCGGGACAGGGGAGAGTATGAACACTGAAGCTTTCTTT	CASSFPGTGESMNTEAFF
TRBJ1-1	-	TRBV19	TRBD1	TGTGCCAGTAGTATCGGGACAGCCTCTCAAATGAACACTGAAGCTTTCTTT	CASSIGTASQMNTEAFF
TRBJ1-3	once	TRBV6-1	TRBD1	TGTGCCAGCAGTGACCCCGGGACAGGGGTTAACACCATATATTTT	CASSDPGTGVNTIYF
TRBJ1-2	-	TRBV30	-	TGTGCCTGGTCCAGGGAGGACTATGGCTACACCTTC	CAWSREDYGYTF
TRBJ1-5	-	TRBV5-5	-	TGTGCCAGCAGCTTGGAAGGGGGAAGCAATCAGCCCCAGCATTTT	CASSLEGGSNQPQHF
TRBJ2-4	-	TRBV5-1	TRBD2	TGCGCCAGCAGCTTAGCGGGGCAAAACATTCAGTACTTC	CASSLAGQNIQYF
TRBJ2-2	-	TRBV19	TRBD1	TGTGCCAGTAGTACTCCAGGGGGCAGGAACACCGGGGAGCTGTTTTTT	CASSTPGGRNTGELFF
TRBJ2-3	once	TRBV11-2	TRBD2	TGTGCCAGCAGCCCAGCGGGAAATTTATTGTATTTT	CASSPAGNLLYF
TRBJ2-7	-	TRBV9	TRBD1	TGTGCCAGCAGCGTAGATCCAGGGGGCCCTTACGAGCAGTACTTC	CASSVDPGGPYEQYF
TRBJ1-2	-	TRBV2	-	TGTGCCAGCAGTGAAGGTCAGGGCTACACCTTC	CASSEGQGYTF
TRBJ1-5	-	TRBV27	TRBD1	TGTGCCAGCAGTATGACCGGGACAGGGGTTCAGCCCCAGCATTTT	CASSMTGTGVQPQHF
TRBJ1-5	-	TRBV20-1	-	TGCAGTGCTAGACGTGATCGGGGACAGCATTTT	CSARRDRGQHF
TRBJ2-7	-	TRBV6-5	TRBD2	TGTGCCAGCAGTTACCCGGGGGGGTACGAGCAGTACTTC	CASSYPGGYEQYF
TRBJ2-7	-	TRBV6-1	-	TGTGCCAGCAGTGAAGTTGGGGGAGGCGGCTACGAGCAGTACTTC	CASSEVGGGGYEQYF
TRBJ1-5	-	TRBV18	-	TGTGCCAGCTCACCCACAGGTTCTCATCACCAGCATTTT	CASSPTGSHHQHF
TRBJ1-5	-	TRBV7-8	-	TGTGCCAGCAGCTTATTTCCGGAAGGCAGGAATCAGCCCCAGCATTTT	CASSLFPEGRNQPQHF
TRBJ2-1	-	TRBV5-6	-	TGTGCCAGCAGCCTCGACCGGGATGAGCAGTTCTTC	CASSLDRDEQFF
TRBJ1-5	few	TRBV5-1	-	TGCGCCAGCAGCTTGCGTGGGGGCGCGAATCAGCCCCAGCATTTT	CASSLRGGANQPQHF
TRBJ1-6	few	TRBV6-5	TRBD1	TGTGCCAGCAGTTTAGGGGGCCCACCCCTCCACTTT	CASSLGGPPLHF
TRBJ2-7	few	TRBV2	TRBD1	TGTGCCAGCAGACCCCCGGGACAGCCGCAGTACTTC	CASRPPGQPQYF
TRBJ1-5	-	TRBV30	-	TGTGCCTGGAGAGGCCGAAGGGAGGCTCAGCCCCAGCATTTT	CAWRGRREAQPQHF
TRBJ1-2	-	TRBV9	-	TGTGCCAGCAGCCCGCCCCGGGGGGTGCACACCTTC	CASSPPRGVHTF
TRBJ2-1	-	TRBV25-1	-	TGTGCCAGCCAAAGTTCCCCAGAACGTACCAGGGGTGAGCAGTTCTTC	CASQSSPERTRGEQFF
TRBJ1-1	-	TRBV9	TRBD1	TGTGCCAGCAGCGTTGGCCCAGGGGGTCGGCACACTGAAGCTTTCTTT	CASSVGPGGRHTEAFF
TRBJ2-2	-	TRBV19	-	TGTGCCAGTAGTATTTCGGGTTTTGAGGAGCTGTTTTTT	CASSISGFEELFF
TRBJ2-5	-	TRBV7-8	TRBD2	TGTGCCAGCAGCTTAAACGGGGCGGGAGGGCCTGAGACCCAGTACTTC	CASSLNGAGGPETQYF
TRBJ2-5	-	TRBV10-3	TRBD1	TGTGCCATCAGTGAAACAGGGGCTGAGGAGACCCAGTACTTC	CAISETGAEETQYF
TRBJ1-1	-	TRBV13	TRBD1	TGTGCCAGCAGCGGCGGACAGGGGGCGAGCACTGAAGCTTTCTTT	CASSGGQGASTEAFF
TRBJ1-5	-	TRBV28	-	TGTGCCAGCAGTTTTTTGACAGGTAATCAGCCCCAGCATTTT	CASSFLTGNQPQHF
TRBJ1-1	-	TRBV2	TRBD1	TGTGCCAGCAGGCCCACCGTTACAGGGGGCACTGAAGCTTTCTTT	CASRPTVTGGTEAFF
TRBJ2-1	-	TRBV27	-	TGTGCCAGCAGTTTAGGGCCCGGGGGAAATGAGCAGTTCTTC	CASSLGPGGNEQFF
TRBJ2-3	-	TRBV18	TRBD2	TGTGCCAGCTCACTTTCTCGGACTAGCGGGGGAACAGATACGCAGTATTTT	CASSLSRTSGGTDTQYF
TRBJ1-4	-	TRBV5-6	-	TGTGCCAGCAGCTTTCCCCAGGGGTCGGATGAAAAACTGTTTTTT	CASSFPQGSDEKLFF
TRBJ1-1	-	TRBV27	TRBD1	TGTGCCAGCAGTCTACAGGGGGCGAAGACTGAAGCTTTCTTT	CASSLQGAKTEAFF
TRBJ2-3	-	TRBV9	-	TGTGCCAGCAGCGACCCGCCGACAGACAACACAGATACGCAGTATTTT	CASSDPPTDNTDTQYF
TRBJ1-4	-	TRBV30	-	TGTGCCTGGAGACCGGGAACAACTAATGAAAAACTGTTTTTT	CAWRPGTTNEKLFF
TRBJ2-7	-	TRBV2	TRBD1	TGTGCCAGCAGTTGGCAGGGGGCACTGTACGAGCAGTACTTC	CASSWQGALYEQYF